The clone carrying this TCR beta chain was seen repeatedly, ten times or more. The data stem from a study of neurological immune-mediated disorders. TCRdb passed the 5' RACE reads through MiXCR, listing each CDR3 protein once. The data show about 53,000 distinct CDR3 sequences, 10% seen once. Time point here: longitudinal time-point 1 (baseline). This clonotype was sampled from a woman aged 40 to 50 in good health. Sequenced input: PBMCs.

CDR3 nucleotide sequence: TGCGCCAGCGACCGGACTAGCGGGGGGACCACAGATACGCAGTATTTT. Protein product: CASDRTSGGTTDTQYF. The chain couples TRBV5-1 to TRBJ2-3; 14 positions agree with TRBD2. CDR1 SGHRS and CDR2 YFSETQ come from the germline V gene. The CDR3 extends over 16 amino acids. Trimming at V came to 7 bases and at J to 2 bases, leaving 6 bases not matched to a gene.